This T cell receptor (beta chain) was sequenced for a study of blood T cell repertoires in COVID-19. Background on the study: Samples came from the United States, Italy and Spain, spanning acute and convalescent COVID-19. Nucleic acid was either cDNA or gDNA, and it came from T cells, B-cell-depleted T cells, or PBMCs.

V lost 4 bases, J lost 4 bases, and 6 bases stayed unmatched. Per the germline V gene, CDR1 is SNHLY and CDR2 is FYNNEI. The CDR3 runs 15 residues. Only in-frame clones appear in the TCRdb table, and some are missing; sequencing was by immunoSEQ multiplex PCR. The sample consists of about 250,000 clones, about nine tenths of them appearing once. Participants came from under 30 US areas, aged about 18 to 89 years. Allocation to cohorts depended on clinical history reported by the participants. V is TRBV2 and J is TRBJ1-4; 7 bases are a match to TRBD1. The clonotype originates from a woman in her thirties with acute COVID-19. What was sequenced was PBMCs or T cells enriched from blood (not recorded which). CDR3 sequence reads: CASSVEQGFNEKLFF. The CDR3 region has the DNA TGTGCCAGCAGTGTAGAACAGGGGTTTAATGAAAAACTGTTTTTT.